A single sample gave rise to the 2 T cell receptor beta chains below, sequenced in a study of monozygotic twins with inflammatory bowel disease. After re-calling the 5' RACE reads, TCRdb lists one entry per CDR3 protein, DNA absent. The sample table includes some 440,000 distinct CDR3 sequences. Sequencing was performed on blood. All receptors derive from a human donor with ulcerative colitis or Crohn's disease, or a healthy co-twin of an affected twin (not recorded which).

This rearrangement joins TRBV2 to TRBJ1-5. The length of the CDR3 is 13 residues. The germline gives CDR1 SNHLY, CDR2 FYNNEI. CDR3 region: CASCTHSNQPQHF.

The V gene is TRBV5-1, the J gene TRBJ2-4; TCRdb returns TRBD2, unconfirmable since there is no DNA. The V gene's germline CDR1 is SGHRS and CDR2 YFSETQ. The CDR3 spans 15 residues. CDR3 residues: CASSLGQFGKNIQYF. The entire variable domain, with the rest obtained from reference TRBV5-1 and TRBJ2-4, is as follows: KAGVTQTPRYLIKTRGQQVTLSCSPISGHRSVSWYQQTPGQGLQFLFEYFSETQRNKGNFPGRFSGRQFSNSRSEMNVSTLELGDSALYLCASSLGQFGKNIQYFGAGTRLSVL.